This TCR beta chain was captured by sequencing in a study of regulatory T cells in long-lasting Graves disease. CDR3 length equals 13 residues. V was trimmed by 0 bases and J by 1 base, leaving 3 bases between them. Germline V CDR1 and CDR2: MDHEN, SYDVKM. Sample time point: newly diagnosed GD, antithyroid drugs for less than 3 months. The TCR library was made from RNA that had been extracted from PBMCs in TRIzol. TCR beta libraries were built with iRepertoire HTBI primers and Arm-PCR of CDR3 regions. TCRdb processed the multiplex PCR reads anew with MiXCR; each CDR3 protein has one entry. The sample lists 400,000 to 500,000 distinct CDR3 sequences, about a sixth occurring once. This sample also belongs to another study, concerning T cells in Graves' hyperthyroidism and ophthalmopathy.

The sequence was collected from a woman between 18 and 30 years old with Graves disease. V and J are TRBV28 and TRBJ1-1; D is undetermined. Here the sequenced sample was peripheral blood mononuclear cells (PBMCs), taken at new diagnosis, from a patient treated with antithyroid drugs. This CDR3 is CASSLWRNTEAFF. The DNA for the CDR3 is TGTGCCAGCAGTTTATGGAGGAACACTGAAGCTTTCTTT.